The sequence of this T cell receptor beta chain was determined in a study of T cell repertoires in cytomegalovirus infection (dated by TCRdb to between 2019 and 2020). About the study as a whole: Recently identified HLA-C-restricted CMV epitopes, whose presentation resists viral immunomodulation, were targeted by peptide stimulations together with well-studied HLA-B-restricted epitopes. Because public TCR beta signatures pointed to carriage of CMV infection together with the matching HLA type, the HLA type of each donor mattered for the analysis.

The paper as a whole reports these results and caveats: In both this cohort and an independent roughly 400-donor cohort, the cumulative frequency of public TCR beta family members distinguished carriers of CMV infection plus the relevant HLA type. The ex vivo response was dominated by HLA-C-restricted CMV-specific TCR beta clonotypes, and the single most frequent clonotype in two of eight donors was supplied by these HLA-C-restricted clonotypes.

For sequencing, an Illumina HiSeq 1500 was employed. Starting from the raw public reads, TCRdb applied fastp trimming at Q25, assembled clones with MiXCR and retained in-frame beta chains. Here each entry gathers all rows of one CDR3 protein and keeps the most common genes and DNA. The sample yields about 180,000 distinct CDR3 sequences; roughly a fifth were counted once. 25% of the sample is in the top ten clones. Worth noting for this clonotype: The clone's antigen remains unknown. No qualities accompany the bases; no much larger clone lies one base away.

The CDR3 spans 15 residues, from the cysteine through the phenylalanine. Just the 45-base CDR3 DNA is kept, in frame starting at base 1. The germline V gene encodes CDR1 SGHTA and CDR2 FQGNSA. V loses 2 bases of germline sequence and J loses 7 bases, and the interval between the two ends is 15 bases. The meaning of the sample's treatment or condition label: in vitro stimulation with specific CMV peptide epitopes to enrich CMV-specific T cells. Sequences were derived from CD8+ T cells from cultured PBMCs, sampled from culture after CMV antigen stimulation. The V and J genes are TRBV7-2 and TRBJ1-5, with TRBD1 perhaps the D gene, on 6 matching bases. The clonotype originates from a human donor in good health (CMV status not recorded). Some clones in this sample may be carry-over from other donors' samples. The CDR3 region: CASSLKGDVWQPQHF. DNA sequence: TGTGCCAGCAGCTTAAAGGGGGACGTGTGGCAGCCCCAGCATTTT.